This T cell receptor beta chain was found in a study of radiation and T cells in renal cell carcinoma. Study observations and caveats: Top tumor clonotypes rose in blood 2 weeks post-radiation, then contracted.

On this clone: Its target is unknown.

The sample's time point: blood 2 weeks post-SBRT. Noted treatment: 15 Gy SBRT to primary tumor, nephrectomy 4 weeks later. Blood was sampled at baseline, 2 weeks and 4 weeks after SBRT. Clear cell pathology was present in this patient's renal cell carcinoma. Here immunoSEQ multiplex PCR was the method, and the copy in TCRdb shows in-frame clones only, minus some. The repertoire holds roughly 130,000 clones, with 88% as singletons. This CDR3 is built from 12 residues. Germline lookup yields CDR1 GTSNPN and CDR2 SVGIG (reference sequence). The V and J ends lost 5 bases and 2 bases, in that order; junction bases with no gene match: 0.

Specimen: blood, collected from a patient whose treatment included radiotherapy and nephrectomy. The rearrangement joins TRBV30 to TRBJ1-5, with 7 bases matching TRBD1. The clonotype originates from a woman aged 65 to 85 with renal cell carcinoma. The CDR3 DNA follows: TGTGCCTGGGGACAGGGCAATCAGCCCCAGCATTTT. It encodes CAWGQGNQPQHF.